Given below is one T cell receptor (beta chain) in context. Clones were sequenced by immunoSEQ multiplex PCR, and TCRdb holds only the in-frame ones, with some missing. This table holds approximately 160,000 clones, about 87% found once. The data are from a study of T cell responses to AZD1222 COVID-19 vaccine. Germline V gene lookup returns CDR1 SGHDT and CDR2 YYEEEE. V lost 7 bases to trimming and J lost 0 bases; unmatched junction nucleotides: 10. CDR3 size: 15 residues. The TCR originated in an adult in good health. This chain links TRBV5-6 with TRBJ2-7, with 7 bases that match TRBD1. The specimen was peripheral blood, collected on day 0 of AZD1222 vaccination. The CDR3: CASGGRDSGSYEQYF. The DNA of the CDR3 is TGTGCCAGCGGGGGAAGGGACAGTGGCTCCTACGAGCAGTACTTC.